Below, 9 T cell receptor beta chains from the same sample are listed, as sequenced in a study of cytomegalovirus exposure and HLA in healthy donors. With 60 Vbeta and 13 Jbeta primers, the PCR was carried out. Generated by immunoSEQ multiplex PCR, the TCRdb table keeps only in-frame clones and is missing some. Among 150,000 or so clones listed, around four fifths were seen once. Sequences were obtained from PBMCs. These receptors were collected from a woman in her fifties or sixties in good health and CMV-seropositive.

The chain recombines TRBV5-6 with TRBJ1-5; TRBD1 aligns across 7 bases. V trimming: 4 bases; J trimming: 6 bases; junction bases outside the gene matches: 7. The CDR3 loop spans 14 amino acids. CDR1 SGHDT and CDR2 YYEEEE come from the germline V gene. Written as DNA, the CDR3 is TGTGCCAGCAGCCGACAGAGACAGGGTCAGCCCCAGCATTTT. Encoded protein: CASSRQRQGQPQHF.

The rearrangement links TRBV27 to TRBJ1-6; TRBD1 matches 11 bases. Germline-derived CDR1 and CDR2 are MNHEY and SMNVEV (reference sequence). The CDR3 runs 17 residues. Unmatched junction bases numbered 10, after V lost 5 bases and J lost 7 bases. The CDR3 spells CASSRTGTGGSNSPLHF. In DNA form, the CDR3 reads TGTGCCAGCAGTCGCACCGGGACAGGGGGTTCCAATTCACCCCTCCACTTT.

CDR3 DNA: TGTGCCAGCAGTTTATATAGGGGGACAGATGGCTACACCTTC. Its protein product is CASSLYRGTDGYTF. The chain joins TRBV27 to TRBJ1-2; 7 bases are shared with TRBD1. The CDR3 extends over 14 amino acids. Germline loops: CDR1 MNHEY, CDR2 SMNVEV (reference sequence). Germline trimming cut 1 base from V and 6 bases from J; bases unmatched to any gene: 5.

In nucleotides, the CDR3 is TGTGCCAGCAGTTTTAGAAAGTCGGAAACTAGCGGGAGGGCCATACACGAGCAGTACTTC. The encoded protein is CASSFRKSETSGRAIHEQYF. The rearrangement links TRBV27 to TRBJ2-7, with 13 bases lining up with TRBD2. With 3 bases clipped from V and 5 bases from J, the junction kept 19 bases outside the gene matches. Germline V gene sequence: CDR1 MNHEY, CDR2 SMNVEV (reference sequence). This CDR3 has 20 residues.

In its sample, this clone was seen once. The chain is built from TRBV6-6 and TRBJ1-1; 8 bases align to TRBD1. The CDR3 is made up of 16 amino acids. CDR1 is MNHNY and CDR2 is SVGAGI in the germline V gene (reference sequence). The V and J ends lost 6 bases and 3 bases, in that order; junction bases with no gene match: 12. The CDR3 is CASRPTQGGQDTEAFF. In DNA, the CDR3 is TGTGCCAGCAGGCCGACACAGGGGGGGCAGGACACTGAAGCTTTCTTT.

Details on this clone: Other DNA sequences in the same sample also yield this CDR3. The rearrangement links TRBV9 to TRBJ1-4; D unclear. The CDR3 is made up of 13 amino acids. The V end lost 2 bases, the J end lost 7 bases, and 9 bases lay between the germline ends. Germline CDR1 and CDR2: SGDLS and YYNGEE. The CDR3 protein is CASSVTEGEKLFF. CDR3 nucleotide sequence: TGTGCCAGCAGCGTGACCGAGGGTGAAAAACTGTTTTTT.

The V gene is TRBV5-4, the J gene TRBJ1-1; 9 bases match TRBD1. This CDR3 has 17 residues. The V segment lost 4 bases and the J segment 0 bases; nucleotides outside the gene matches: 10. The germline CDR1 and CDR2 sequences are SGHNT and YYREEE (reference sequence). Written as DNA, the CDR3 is TGTGCCAGCAGCGTGCCGCCGGGACAGGGTTTGAACACTGAAGCTTTCTTT. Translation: CASSVPPGQGLNTEAFF. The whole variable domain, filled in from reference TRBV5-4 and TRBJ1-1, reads ETGVTQSPTHLIKTRGQQVTLRCSSQSGHNTVSWYQQALGQGPQFIFQYYREEENGRGNFPPRFSGLQFPNYSSELNVNALELDDSALYLCASSVPPGQGLNTEAFFGQGTRLTVV.

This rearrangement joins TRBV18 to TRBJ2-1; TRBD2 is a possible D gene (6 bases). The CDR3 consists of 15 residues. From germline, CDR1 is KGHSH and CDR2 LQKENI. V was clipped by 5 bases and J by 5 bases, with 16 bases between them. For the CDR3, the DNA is TGTGCCAGCTCAGATTCGGGAGTTCGGGACAATGAGCAGTTCTTC. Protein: CASSDSGVRDNEQFF.

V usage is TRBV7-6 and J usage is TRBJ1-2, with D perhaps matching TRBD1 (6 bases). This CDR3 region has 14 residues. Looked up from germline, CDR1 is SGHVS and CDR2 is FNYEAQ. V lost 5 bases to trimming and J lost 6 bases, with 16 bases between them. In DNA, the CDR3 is TGTGCCAGCAGCCTAGGGGGGAGGAGCGATGGCTACACCTTC. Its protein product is CASSLGGRSDGYTF.